Each of the 2 T cell receptor beta chains below was sequenced from the same sample in a study of shared clonotypes between healthy human individuals. Generated by immunoSEQ multiplex PCR, the TCRdb table keeps only in-frame clones and is missing some. The table lists some 2,500,000 clones, under 95% of them singletons. The sequenced sample was naive CD4+ T cells from PBMCs. Stated subset: CD45RA+ positively selected. These TCRs come from a man between 18 and 29 years old in good health. Some clones in this sample may be carry-over from other donors' samples.

This chain links TRBV5-1 with TRBJ1-2; D is unresolved. The germline V and J ends were trimmed by 0 bases and 6 bases, with 9 bases remaining between them. The CDR3 totals 13 residues. Germline CDR1 SGHRS, CDR2 YFSETQ. CDR3 bases: TGCGCCAGCAGCTTGGTGGTAGGCCATGGCTACACCTTC. Its translation is CASSLVVGHGYTF.

V usage is TRBV6-4 and J usage is TRBJ2-7; 11 nucleotides agree with TRBD1. The CDR3 has 18 residues. Germline CDR1 and CDR2: MRHNA and SNTAGT. V shed 4 bases, J shed 4 bases, and the junction held 15 bases outside the gene matches. The CDR3 coding sequence is TGTGCCAGCAGTGGGGGGGACAGGGGGACCCGGTGGAGGTACGAGCAGTACTTC. Translated, it gives CASSGGDRGTRWRYEQYF.